Shown below are 24 T cell receptor beta chains from a single sample sequenced in a study of blood T cell repertoires in COVID-19 (dated by TCRdb to the early 2020s). The library was built by means of the immunoSEQ multiplex PCR assay. The table comes from immuneACCESS by way of TCRdb, which keeps in-frame sequences with V and J called. Part of the clones is missing from these tables; in studies checked, under half for an unresolved V gene and the rest for unknown reasons. The sample table holds under 450,000 clones, of which roughly four fifths were seen once. Roughly 5.1% of the sample belongs to the ten largest clones. The sample taken for sequencing was PBMCs or T cells enriched from blood (not recorded which). Source of these receptors: a woman aged 45-65 years who had recovered from COVID-19.

The CDR3: CASSQSRQGNTEAFF. CDR3 DNA: TGCGCCAGCAGCCAATCCCGACAGGGGAACACTGAAGCTTTCTTT. The V call is TRBV4-3, the J call TRBJ1-1; 7 nucleotides line up with TRBD1. The trim removed 2 bases at V and 1 base at J, leaving 4 bases unmatched. This CDR3 contains 15 residues. Per the germline V gene, CDR1 is LGHNA and CDR2 is YSLEER.

The chain couples TRBV7-9 to TRBJ1-2, with a tentative D call TRBD1 (6 bases). This CDR3 is built from 14 residues. V was pared by 2 bases and J by 2 bases, with 9 bases between. The germline V gene has CDR1 SEHNR and CDR2 FQNEAQ (reference sequence). The CDR3 DNA follows: TGTGCCAGCAGCTTATGGACAGACAACTATGGCTACACCTTC. Protein product: CASSLWTDNYGYTF.

The chain recombines TRBV6-5 with TRBJ2-2; D is unclear. The CDR3 contains 13 residues. Trimming took off 6 bases at V and 6 bases at J, with 11 bases between the two ends. Germline CDR1 reads MNHEY; CDR2 reads SVGAGI. The CDR3 DNA sequence: TGTGCCAGCAGGTCACATACAGCCGGGGAGCTGTTTTTT. Protein sequence: CASRSHTAGELFF.

The J gene is TRBJ2-3, the V gene TRBV29-1, with a possible D match to TRBD2 (5 bases). The CDR3 is 15 residues long. V was trimmed by 4 bases and J by 3 bases, leaving 17 bases between them. In germline, CDR1 is SQVTM, CDR2 ANQGSEA. As DNA, the CDR3 is TGCAGCGTTGCTGTCGGACCGGGGAATACAGATACGCAGTATTTT. It is translated as CSVAVGPGNTDTQYF.

The chain combines TRBV7-8 with TRBJ2-1; 9 nucleotides align to TRBD2. Germline V gene data show CDR1 as SGHVS and CDR2 as FQNEAQ. This CDR3 is 16 amino acids long. J lost 7 bases, V lost 2 bases, and 9 bases had no gene match. The CDR3 here is CASSLLILAGQNEQFF. Here the CDR3 DNA reads TGTGCCAGCAGCTTACTCATACTAGCGGGCCAAAATGAGCAGTTCTTC.

The chain is built from TRBV7-9 and TRBJ1-4; D call uncertain. The germline gives CDR1 SEHNR, CDR2 FQNEAQ (reference sequence). CDR3 length equals 14 residues. With 5 bases removed from V and 11 bases from J, the gap between germline ends came to 18 bases. CDR3 sequence (DNA): TGTGCCAGCAGCGGAGCGGACCGCCCTGAGAAACTGTTTTTT. Translating gives CASSGADRPEKLFF.

J is TRBJ1-2 and V is TRBV5-4; no definite D call. Germline-derived CDR1 and CDR2 are SGHNT and YYREEE (reference sequence). V lost 0 bases, J lost 3 bases, and 9 bases lay in between. The CDR3 is 14 residues long. The CDR3 loop is CASSLAKLDYGYTF. CDR3 sequence (DNA): TGTGCCAGCAGCTTGGCTAAGCTAGACTATGGCTACACCTTC. The full variable domain, completed using reference TRBV5-4 and TRBJ1-2, is ETGVTQSPTHLIKTRGQQVTLRCSSQSGHNTVSWYQQALGQGPQFIFQYYREEENGRGNFPPRFSGLQFPNYSSELNVNALELDDSALYLCASSLAKLDYGYTFGSGTRLTVV.

This sequence joins TRBV19 and TRBJ2-2; weak D call: TRBD2 (5 bases). The CDR3 runs 17 residues. The V and J ends lost 0 bases and 1 base respectively, with 12 bases between them. Germline assignment: CDR1 LNHDA and CDR2 SQIVND (reference sequence). CDR3 sequence: CASSIDRGLRNTGELFF. The CDR3 nucleotides are TGTGCCAGTAGTATAGATCGAGGACTTAGGAACACCGGGGAGCTGTTTTTT.

This clone was seen a few times. The chain has TRBV7-9 and TRBJ1-2, with D possibly being TRBD1 (6 bases). The germline CDR1 and CDR2 sequences are SEHNR and FQNEAQ (reference sequence). This CDR3 region has 15 residues. V lost 1 base and J lost 6, with 15 bases in between. CDR3 region: CASSLVGGAYDGYTF. As DNA, the CDR3 is TGTGCCAGCAGCTTAGTCGGGGGGGCGTATGATGGCTACACCTTC.

Turning to this clone: Other DNA sequences in this sample translate to the same CDR3. The chain uses TRBV9 and TRBJ2-3; TRBD2 aligns across 11 bases. Germline V CDR1 and CDR2: SGDLS, YYNGEE. The junction had 4 bases not matched to a gene; V was cut back by 4 bases and J by 3 bases. The CDR3 runs 15 residues. The CDR3 DNA reads TGTGCCAGCAGCCCTGGGACTAGCGGAACAGATACGCAGTATTTT. Translated: CASSPGTSGTDTQYF.

Worth noting for this clone: Different DNA sequences within this sample yield the same CDR3. The V call is TRBV12-3 or TRBV12-4, the J call TRBJ1-5, with D maybe TRBD1 (6 bases). The CDR3 has 13 residues. Trimming cost V 6 bases and J 4 bases, with 10 bases left between them. CDR3 region: CASSLQGNQPQHF. The CDR3, as DNA: TGTGCCAGCAGCCTACAGGGAAATCAGCCCCAGCATTTT.

The chain couples TRBV5-1 to TRBJ2-7; 8 positions agree with TRBD2. Trimming at V came to 4 bases and at J to 6 bases, leaving 9 bases not matched to a gene. Germline CDR1 and CDR2: SGHRS and YFSETQ. The CDR3 runs 14 residues. CDR3 sequence: CASSPQGTSTEQYF. In DNA form, the CDR3 reads TGCGCCAGCAGCCCCCAAGGGACTAGTACCGAGCAGTACTTC. The variable domain in full, completed from reference TRBV5-1 and TRBJ2-7, reads KAGVTQTPRYLIKTRGQQVTLSCSPISGHRSVSWYQQTPGQGLQFLFEYFSETQRNKGNFPGRFSGRQFSNSRSEMNVSTLELGDSALYLCASSPQGTSTEQYFGPGTRLTVT.

This chain uses TRBV6-6 with TRBJ1-1; unclear D gene. The CDR3 covers 14 residues. CDR1 and CDR2 from the germline V gene are MNHNY and SVGAGI (reference sequence). With 2 bases removed from V and 1 base from J, the gap between germline ends came to 8 bases. CDR3: CASSYGAPNTEAFF. DNA for the CDR3: TGTGCCAGCAGTTACGGAGCGCCGAACACTGAAGCTTTCTTT.

The chain links TRBV3-1 (or the pseudogene TRBV3-2) to TRBJ2-3; 12 bases map to TRBD2. CDR1 LGHDT and CDR2 YNNKEL come from the germline V gene (reference sequence). Trimming cost V 0 bases and J 2 bases; bases outside gene matches: 6. CDR3 length: 18 amino acids. The CDR3 reads CASSQEKLAGGITDTQYF. CDR3 DNA sequence: TGTGCCAGCAGCCAAGAGAAACTAGCGGGGGGTATCACAGATACGCAGTATTTT.

Only a few counts were recorded for this clone. This chain connects TRBV7-8 to TRBJ1-6; perhaps TRBD1 as D (6 bases). The germline gives CDR1 SGHVS, CDR2 FQNEAQ. The CDR3 extends over 14 amino acids. The ends were cut back, 4 bases at V and 6 bases at J, with 10 bases in the middle. In DNA, the CDR3 is TGTGCCAGCAGCTCCCAGGGGTCTAATTCACCCCTCCACTTT. It specifies CASSSQGSNSPLHF.

The chain combines TRBV5-6 with TRBJ1-4; D remains unclear. The germline gives CDR1 SGHDT, CDR2 YYEEEE. This CDR3 comprises 16 residues. Between the trimmed V and J ends, which lost 3 bases and 0 bases, there was a span of 12 bases. The chain's CDR3 is CASSYLGPATNEKLFF. In DNA form, the CDR3 reads TGTGCCAGCAGCTACTTGGGCCCTGCAACTAATGAAAAACTGTTTTTT.

V and J are TRBV7-2 and TRBJ2-7; 11 nucleotides match TRBD2. V dropped 2 bases and J dropped 3; count of bases not matched to a gene: 3. The CDR3 spans 15 residues. Germline CDR1 and CDR2: SGHTA and FQGNSA. The CDR3 here is CASSLLTSGSYEQYF. The CDR3 DNA sequence: TGTGCCAGCAGCTTACTAACTAGCGGGAGCTACGAGCAGTACTTC.

This sequence joins TRBV7-3 and TRBJ2-1; 11 bases are shared with TRBD2. CDR3 length: 15 amino acids. With 5 bases clipped from V and 4 bases from J, the junction kept 4 bases outside the gene matches. Germline loops: CDR1 SGHTA, CDR2 FQGTGA. The CDR3 DNA reads TGTGCCAGCAGCCCAACTAGCGGGGGTTACAATGAGCAGTTCTTC. Residues: CASSPTSGGYNEQFF.

The chain couples TRBV30 to TRBJ2-3; 8 bases line up with TRBD2. This CDR3 is 15 amino acids long. V lost 4 bases, J lost 5 bases, and 11 bases stayed unmatched. Germline CDR1 is GTSNPN and CDR2 is SVGIG (reference sequence). The CDR3 bases are TGTGCCTGGACCCTAAGCGGGAGTTATTTAGATACGCAGTATTTT. This encodes CAWTLSGSYLDTQYF.

This clone is a singleton in its sample. The genes are TRBV27 and TRBJ2-1, with unresolved D. Germline V gene sequence: CDR1 MNHEY, CDR2 SMNVEV (reference sequence). This CDR3 is 16 amino acids long. V was cut by 6 bases and J by 5 bases, with 20 bases left in between. The CDR3 spells CASSPAVSRSHNEQFF. The CDR3 DNA follows: TGTGCCAGCAGCCCCGCTGTGAGCCGCTCTCACAATGAGCAGTTCTTC.

The chain carries TRBV29-1 and TRBJ2-3; D is perhaps TRBD2 (5 bases). CDR1 is SQVTM, CDR2 ANQGSEA, per germline. V dropped 3 bases and J dropped 3 bases, with 10 bases sitting between them. There are 13 residues in the CDR3. The DNA of the CDR3 is TGCAGCGTTGATTTAGAGCGGACAGATACGCAGTATTTT. This codes for CSVDLERTDTQYF.

V and J are TRBV12-3 or TRBV12-4 and TRBJ2-2, with D tentatively TRBD1 (5 bases). The germline V and J ends were trimmed by 5 bases and 6 bases, with 10 bases remaining between them. The CDR3 consists of 13 residues. The CDR3: CASSLGHPGELFF. Here the CDR3 DNA reads TGTGCCAGCAGTCTAGGACATCCCGGGGAGCTGTTTTTT.

This chain links TRBV19 with TRBJ1-1, with 8 bases fitting TRBD1. CDR3 length: 15 residues. Trimming removed 4 bases from V and 1 base from J; junction bases left unmatched: 5. The germline V gene has CDR1 LNHDA and CDR2 SQIVND (reference sequence). The CDR3 reads CASSRAGQENTEAFF. In DNA form, the CDR3 reads TGTGCCAGTAGTAGAGCGGGACAGGAGAACACTGAAGCTTTCTTT.

The chain joins TRBV6-1 to TRBJ2-3, with 9 positions matching TRBD2. Germline CDR1 is MNHNS and CDR2 is SASEGT. The CDR3 totals 16 residues. J lost 1 base, V lost 0 bases, and 2 bases had no gene match. This CDR3 reads CASSEARTSGTDTQYF. The CDR3 DNA follows: TGTGCCAGCAGTGAAGCTCGGACTAGCGGCACAGATACGCAGTATTTT.